A single sample is the source of the 27 T cell receptor beta chains below, sequenced in a study of CD8+CD57+ T cells in acquired aplastic anemia. CDR3 and TCR beta VDJ profiling relied on genomic DNA as the template. MiXCR, run by TCRdb on the reads, gives a single entry per CDR3 protein. The sample yields a few hundred thousand distinct CDR3 sequences, roughly 50% seen once. Patients selected for sequencing had displayed CD8+CD57+ cell expansion by flow cytometry. Sequenced input: sorted CD4+, CD8+, or CD8+CD57+ T cells (not recorded which) from PBMCs. All receptors derive from a human donor with aplastic anemia.

This clonotype was detected a few times. This sequence joins TRBV4-1 and TRBJ2-1; a weak D match, TRBD1 (5 bases). The V end was cut by 0 bases, the J end by 6 bases, with 9 bases between. Germline-derived CDR1 and CDR2 are MGHRA and YSYEKL. The CDR3 is made up of 14 amino acids. The CDR3 loop is CASSQDEGVNEQFF. DNA of the CDR3: TGCGCCAGCAGCCAAGATGAAGGGGTCAATGAGCAGTTCTTC.

This clonotype was observed at least ten times. The V and J genes are TRBV12-3 or TRBV12-4 and TRBJ1-1, with D perhaps matching TRBD1 (5 bases). V was clipped by 1 base and J by 0 bases, with 12 bases between them. The CDR3 has 16 residues. The CDR3: CASSLGAGLVNTEAFF. The DNA for the CDR3 is TGTGCCAGCAGTTTAGGTGCGGGACTAGTGAACACTGAAGCTTTCTTT.

The chain has TRBV7-3 and TRBJ2-1; 7 nucleotides match TRBD1. V was pared by 3 bases and J by 9 bases, with 8 bases of the junction left unmatched. Per the germline V gene, CDR1 is SGHTA and CDR2 is FQGTGA. CDR3 length equals 14 residues. CDR3 coding DNA: TGTGCCAGCAGCTTCGGGGCCAGGGGGAGTGAGCAGTTCTTC. Protein: CASSFGARGSEQFF.

The chain is built from TRBV15 and TRBJ1-1; TRBD1 is a possible D gene (6 bases). The germline CDR1 and CDR2 sequences are LNHNV and YYDKDF (reference sequence). V gave up 4 bases and J gave up 2 bases, with 11 bases separating them. The CDR3 is made up of 14 amino acids. The CDR3 DNA is TGTGCCACCAGCATGGACAGCGTAAACACTGAAGCTTTCTTT. It is translated as CATSMDSVNTEAFF.

This clonotype was found a few times. The chain uses TRBV3-1 and TRBJ2-3, with TRBD1 as a possible D gene (5 bases). V shed 2 bases and J shed 3 bases, with 12 bases lying between them. Germline V lookup: CDR1 LGHDT, CDR2 YNNKEL (reference sequence). The CDR3 totals 15 residues. The CDR3 DNA follows: TGTGCCAGCAGCCAAAGGACCCAGGGAACAGATACGCAGTATTTT. It translates to CASSQRTQGTDTQYF.

The chain is built from TRBV7-6 and TRBJ2-7; D remains ambiguous. Germline V gene sequence: CDR1 SGHVS, CDR2 FNYEAQ. The CDR3 covers 13 residues. V lost 6 bases and J 6 bases, leaving 15 bases between the germline ends. The CDR3 reads CASSSHGRIEQYF. CDR3 sequence (DNA): TGTGCCAGCAGTTCCCACGGCAGAATCGAGCAGTACTTC. The full variable domain, completed using reference TRBV7-6 and TRBJ2-7, is GAGVSQSPRYKVTKRGQDVALRCDPISGHVSLYWYRQALGQGPEFLTYFNYEAQQDKSGLPNDRFSAERPEGSISTLTIQRTEQRDSAMYRCASSSHGRIEQYFGPGTRLTVT.

The chain recombines TRBV7-8 with TRBJ1-1; D is uncertain. Trimming left V 5 bases short and J 4 bases short, with 11 bases between. CDR3 length: 13 residues. Germline CDR1 is SGHVS and CDR2 is FQNEAQ. The CDR3 loop is CASSPTLGTEAFF. CDR3 in DNA: TGTGCCAGCAGCCCGACATTGGGCACTGAAGCTTTCTTT.

The chain employs TRBV6-2 or TRBV6-3 and TRBJ1-1; D is possibly TRBD1 (5 bases). Germline V gene data show CDR1 as MNHEY and CDR2 as SVGEGT. Trimming stripped 2 bases from V and 4 bases from J, with 20 bases between. This CDR3 has 17 amino acids. The CDR3 loop reads CASSYPKGRALSTEAFF. In DNA, the CDR3 is TGTGCCAGCAGTTACCCAAAGGGGAGAGCATTGAGCACTGAAGCTTTCTTT.

V usage is TRBV20-1 and J usage is TRBJ1-1, with 7 bases fitting TRBD1. Germline CDR1 is DFQATT and CDR2 is SNEGSKA (reference sequence). The ends lost 3 bases at V and 7 bases at J; junction bases unmatched: 14. The CDR3 is made up of 15 amino acids. The CDR3 region is CSASRQGTGRLEAFF. Here the CDR3 DNA reads TGCAGTGCTAGCCGACAGGGTACGGGCCGCCTTGAAGCTTTCTTT.

The rearrangement uses TRBV28 and TRBJ1-4; 7 bases are a match to TRBD1. V gave up 10 bases and J gave up 0 bases; unmatched junction bases: 5. Germline V gene sequence: CDR1 MDHEN, CDR2 SYDVKM. The CDR3 is 14 amino acids. DNA of the CDR3: TGTGCCACCCGGGACAGTACAACTAATGAAAAACTGTTTTTT. This sequence encodes CATRDSTTNEKLFF.

The table lists this clonotype with many counts. The rearrangement joins TRBV27 to TRBJ2-7; D gene uncertain. V was shortened by 5 bases and J by 2 bases, with 10 bases between the two germline ends. The germline V gene encodes CDR1 MNHEY and CDR2 SMNVEV (reference sequence). The CDR3 length is 13 residues. CDR3 sequence (DNA): TGTGCCAGCAGTCTGGACCATGCCTACGAGCAGTACTTC. As protein: CASSLDHAYEQYF.

The genes are TRBV19 and TRBJ1-5; 9 nucleotides line up with TRBD1. There are 14 residues in the CDR3. Germline values: CDR1 LNHDA, CDR2 SQIVND (reference sequence). V was pared by 6 bases and J by 6 bases, with 6 bases of the junction left unmatched. The chain's CDR3 is CASRGQGLGQPQHF. CDR3 in DNA: TGTGCCAGTAGAGGACAGGGGTTAGGTCAGCCCCAGCATTTT.

DNA for the CDR3: TGCAGTGCTAGAGATTTGATCCACGATGAGCAGTTCTTC. This translates into CSARDLIHDEQFF. The chain uses TRBV20-1 and TRBJ2-1; D not certain. This CDR3 comprises 13 residues. The germline V gene encodes CDR1 DFQATT and CDR2 SNEGSKA (reference sequence). V was clipped by 0 bases and J by 8 bases, with 11 bases between them.

V usage is TRBV4-2 and J usage is TRBJ2-7, with D uncertain. Trimming shortened V by 4 bases and J by 3 bases, and 13 bases separated the two germline ends. Germline V gene data show CDR1 as LGHNA and CDR2 as YNFKEQ. This CDR3 contains 14 residues. The CDR3 bases are TGTGCCAGCAGCCTATTCCCGGTCTTCTACGAGCAGTACGTC. It translates to CASSLFPVFYEQYV.

The chain has TRBV7-2 and TRBJ1-1, with a weak D call TRBD1 (5 bases). The V end was cut by 0 bases, the J end by 6 bases, with 14 bases between. CDR3 length: 15 residues. Germline V lookup: CDR1 SGHTA, CDR2 FQGNSA. The CDR3 loop reads CASSLAAGLRAEAFF. The CDR3 bases are TGTGCCAGCAGCTTAGCGGCGGGACTGAGGGCTGAAGCTTTCTTT. Filled out from reference TRBV7-2 and TRBJ1-1, the complete variable domain reads GAGVSQSPSNKVTEKGKDVELRCDPISGHTALYWYRQSLGQGLEFLIYFQGNSAPDKSGLPSDRFSAERTGGSVSTLTIQRTQQEDSAVYLCASSLAAGLRAEAFFGQGTRLTVV.

The V call is TRBV2, the J call TRBJ1-1; D is unresolved. CDR3 length equals 15 residues. CDR1 and CDR2 (germline): SNHLY, FYNNEI. The V gene lost 4 bases and the J gene lost 6 bases, with 18 bases spanning the gap. CDR3 loop: CASSGPRYHHPEAFF. The DNA for the CDR3 is TGTGCCAGCAGTGGGCCGCGATACCATCATCCTGAAGCTTTCTTT.

This clonotype was seen many times. The chain links TRBV6-5 to TRBJ1-5, with D uncertain. The CDR3 length is 14 residues. V lost 5 bases and J 6 bases, leaving 14 bases between the germline ends. Germline V gives CDR1 MNHEY, CDR2 SVGAGI. CDR3: CASSRLSVAQPQHF. CDR3 bases: TGTGCCAGCAGTCGGCTATCCGTGGCTCAGCCCCAGCATTTT.

A word on this clonotype: This CDR3 fails to terminate in the conserved phenylalanine or tryptophan, so it likely reflects a read error. The V and J genes are TRBV20-1 and TRBJ2-7; the D gene is possibly TRBD1 (5 bases). The CDR3 loop spans 13 amino acids. V lost 1 base and J lost 1, with 8 bases in between. The germline CDR1 and CDR2 sequences are DFQATT and SNEGSKA (reference sequence). In nucleotides, the CDR3 is TGCAGTGCTAGAGGCAGGGATTCCTACGAGCAGTACCTC. It codes for CSARGRDSYEQYL.

The V and J genes are TRBV2 and TRBJ1-5, with unresolved D. The V gene lost 7 bases and the J gene lost 4 bases, with 11 bases spanning the gap. The length of the CDR3 is 13 residues. Looked up from germline, CDR1 is SNHLY and CDR2 is FYNNEI. As DNA, the CDR3 is TGTGCCAGCATGTTGTGGTGGAATCAGCCCCAGCATTTT. Its protein product is CASMLWWNQPQHF.

CDR3 in DNA: TGTGCCAGTAGTGTCCAGGGGATAAATTCACCCCTCCACTTT. It codes for CASSVQGINSPLHF. The chain joins TRBV19 to TRBJ1-6; weak D call: TRBD1 (6 bases). The CDR3 is made up of 14 amino acids. V dropped 5 bases and J dropped 7 bases, with 12 bases sitting between them. CDR1 is LNHDA and CDR2 is SQIVND in the germline V gene (reference sequence).

The V and J genes are TRBV20-1 and TRBJ2-5; D is possibly TRBD1 or TRBD2 (5 bases each). The germline CDR1 and CDR2 sequences are DFQATT and SNEGSKA (reference sequence). The CDR3 runs to 16 residues. V was clipped by 7 bases and J by 1 base, with 22 bases between them. In nucleotides, the CDR3 is TGCAGTGTTGGTAAAGGGGCTAGCCCCGTCCAAGAGACCCAGTACTTC. It specifies CSVGKGASPVQETQYF.

Regarding this clonotype: One end of the junction varies from germline; a read error may be responsible. The chain joins TRBV9 to TRBJ2-5, with a tentative D call TRBD2 (5 bases). The germline V gene encodes CDR1 SGDLS and CDR2 YYNGEE. The length of the CDR3 is 14 residues. In DNA form, the CDR3 reads TGTGCCAGCAGTGTAGCGTTAAACCAAGAGACCCGGTACTTC. It codes for CASSVALNQETRYF.

This clonotype was seen at least ten times. In nucleotides, the CDR3 is TGTGCCAGCAGTGAATCGGGCAGTAATCAGCCCCAGCATTTT. Its translation is CASSESGSNQPQHF. The chain joins TRBV25-1 to TRBJ1-5; unclear D gene. The CDR3 loop spans 14 amino acids. Germline-derived CDR1 and CDR2 are MGHDK and SYGVNS. Trimming removed 1 base at V and 4 bases at J, with 8 bases between.

The chain links TRBV12-3 or TRBV12-4 to TRBJ2-5, with D tentatively TRBD1 (5 bases). There are 15 residues in the CDR3. Trimming took off 2 bases at V and 7 bases at J, with 17 bases between the two ends. DNA of the CDR3: TGTGCCAGCAGTTTAATGGTTAGGGTAAGGGGGACCCAGTACTTC. This gives the protein CASSLMVRVRGTQYF.

The chain couples TRBV10-3 to TRBJ1-2; 9 bases fit TRBD1. Germline loops: CDR1 ENHRY, CDR2 SYGVKD. V trimming: 4 bases; J trimming: 8 bases; junction bases outside the gene matches: 2. The CDR3 loop spans 12 amino acids. CDR3 amino acids: CAISGTGEGYTF. CDR3 nucleotides: TGTGCCATCAGTGGGACAGGGGAAGGCTACACCTTC.

This chain connects TRBV24-1 to TRBJ2-4; possible D gene TRBD1, 5 bases. Deletions cut 3 bases from V and 6 bases from J, with 14 bases between. The CDR3 covers 15 residues. Germline values: CDR1 KGHDR, CDR2 SFDVKD. CDR3: CATSDTTGAGNIQYF. CDR3 bases: TGTGCCACCAGTGATACAACAGGTGCTGGAAACATTCAGTACTTC.

At least ten counts were recorded for this clonotype. The chain combines TRBV18 with TRBJ1-2, with a weak D call TRBD1 (5 bases). V was shortened by 4 bases and J by 8 bases, with 11 bases between the two germline ends. The germline gives CDR1 KGHSH, CDR2 LQKENI. This CDR3 has 12 amino acids. This CDR3 reads CASSQDNQGYTF. As DNA, the CDR3 is TGTGCCAGCTCACAGGACAATCAAGGCTACACCTTC.